Presented here are 30 T cell receptor beta chains from one specimen sequenced in a study of blood T cell repertoires in COVID-19. Profiled with immunoSEQ multiplex PCR; TCRdb holds only in-frame clones, not every one. The sample records some 330,000 clones, over 75% being singletons. The sequencing sample was made of PBMCs or T cells enriched from blood (not recorded which). All receptors come from a man aged 25 to 40 who had recovered from COVID-19.

The chain's CDR3 is CASSEAGTVGGYTF. The CDR3 DNA follows: TGTGCCAGCAGTGAAGCGGGGACAGTGGGGGGCTACACCTTC. The chain couples TRBV6-1 to TRBJ1-2; 7 nucleotides match TRBD1. CDR1 and CDR2 from the germline V gene are MNHNS and SASEGT. V shed 0 bases, J shed 8 bases, and the junction held 6 bases outside the gene matches. CDR3 length equals 14 residues.

This sequence joins TRBV11-2 and TRBJ2-7; D call uncertain. The germline V gene has CDR1 SGHAT and CDR2 FQNNGV. The germline V and J ends were trimmed by 6 bases and 5 bases, with 17 bases remaining between them. This CDR3 contains 14 residues. CDR3 in DNA: TGTGCCAGCAGACAATTCCCCTCCGAGGACGAGCAGTACTTC. Translating it yields CASRQFPSEDEQYF. Full variable domain (rest looked up from reference TRBV11-2 and TRBJ2-7): EAGVAQSPRYKIIEKRQSVAFWCNPISGHATLYWYQQILGQGPKLLIQFQNNGVVDDSQLPKDRFSAERLKGVDSTLKIQPAKLEDSAVYLCASRQFPSEDEQYFGPGTRLTVT.

The chain uses TRBV7-9 and TRBJ1-3; tentative D call: TRBD1 (5 bases). The V gene lost 3 bases and the J gene lost 8 bases, with 11 bases spanning the gap. This CDR3 region has 13 residues. Germline V gives CDR1 SEHNR, CDR2 FQNEAQ (reference sequence). CDR3: CASSFQQGDTIYF. The CDR3, as DNA: TGTGCCAGCAGCTTTCAGCAGGGTGACACCATATATTTT.

V gene TRBV7-2 combines with J gene TRBJ1-3, with TRBD1 as a possible D gene (5 bases). This CDR3 has 13 amino acids. Germline CDR1 is SGHTA and CDR2 is FQGNSA. The ends were cut back, 7 bases at V and 1 base at J, with 8 bases in the middle. CDR3 sequence reads: CASTRQSGNTIYF. The CDR3 DNA follows: TGTGCCAGCACCAGACAGTCTGGAAACACCATATATTTT.

This clone has just one count. The J gene is TRBJ1-2, the V gene TRBV4-1; the match to TRBD1 covers 8 bases. This CDR3 is built from 13 residues. The ends lost 5 bases at V and 5 bases at J; junction bases unmatched: 4. Germline CDR1 reads MGHRA; CDR2 reads YSYEKL. The CDR3 nucleotides are TGCGCCAGCAGCAGCACAGGGGGATATGGCTACACCTTC. This sequence encodes CASSSTGGYGYTF.

This chain joins TRBV11-2 and TRBJ1-2; TRBD1 agrees at 7 bases. The germline gives CDR1 SGHAT, CDR2 FQNNGV. V lost 5 bases to trimming and J lost 6 bases; unmatched junction nucleotides: 12. The CDR3 extends over 15 amino acids. The CDR3 loop is CASSRFGQAAHGYTF. CDR3 bases: TGTGCCAGCAGCCGTTTCGGACAGGCTGCACATGGCTACACCTTC.

This rearrangement joins TRBV7-2 to TRBJ1-6, with 9 bases fitting TRBD1. V was pared by 4 bases and J by 9 bases, with 7 bases of the junction left unmatched. The CDR3 length is 15 residues. Germline V gives CDR1 SGHTA, CDR2 FQGNSA. The CDR3 loop is CASSSTGQGFSPLHF. For the CDR3, the DNA is TGTGCCAGCAGCTCCACTGGACAGGGGTTTTCACCCCTCCACTTT. The whole variable domain, remainder taken from reference TRBV7-2 and TRBJ1-6, is GAGVSQSPSNKVTEKGKDVELRCDPISGHTALYWYRQSLGQGLEFLIYFQGNSAPDKSGLPSDRFSAERTGGSVSTLTIQRTQQEDSAVYLCASSSTGQGFSPLHFGNGTRLTVT.

This clone has just one count. V usage is TRBV9 and J usage is TRBJ1-6, with 7 bases identical to TRBD1. Germline CDR1 and CDR2: SGDLS and YYNGEE. With 0 bases clipped from V and 5 bases from J, the junction kept 5 bases outside the gene matches. The CDR3 runs to 16 residues. The CDR3 loop reads CASSVGSGTDNSPLHF. In DNA, the CDR3 is TGTGCCAGCAGCGTAGGGTCTGGGACAGATAATTCACCCCTCCACTTT.

V is TRBV15 and J is TRBJ2-3; 7 nucleotides agree with TRBD2. This CDR3 contains 18 residues. V lost 0 bases to trimming and J lost 0 bases; unmatched junction nucleotides: 9. The V gene's germline CDR1 is LNHNV and CDR2 YYDKDF (reference sequence). The CDR3 protein is CATSRDGTSGISTDTQYF. CDR3 nucleotide sequence: TGTGCCACCAGCAGAGATGGTACCAGCGGGATTAGCACAGATACGCAGTATTTT.

This sequence joins TRBV24-1 and TRBJ2-1; TRBD1 matches 9 bases. The trim removed 2 bases at V and 5 bases at J, leaving 6 bases unmatched. The V gene's germline CDR1 is KGHDR and CDR2 SFDVKD. This CDR3 contains 16 residues. CDR3 sequence reads: CATSDYRDRAHNEQFF. As DNA, the CDR3 is TGTGCCACCAGTGATTACCGGGACAGGGCGCACAATGAGCAGTTCTTC.

The rearrangement joins TRBV5-1 to TRBJ2-7; 11 bases are a match to TRBD2. Germline loops: CDR1 SGHRS, CDR2 YFSETQ. V shed 2 bases and J 6 bases; nucleotides not matched to a gene: 4. The CDR3 is 14 amino acids. The CDR3 nucleotides read TGCGCCAGCAGCTTTGGGACTAGCGGTACCGAGCAGTACTTC. The encoded protein is CASSFGTSGTEQYF.

As DNA, the CDR3 is TGTGCCAGCAGCAGACCGAGACCTGGGGGCCTGGTGTGGAATTCACCCCTCCACTTT. Amino acids: CASSRPRPGGLVWNSPLHF. The chain couples TRBV21-1 to TRBJ1-6; no check of the table's D call, TRBD1, against the DNA was made. TRBV21-1 is deemed a pseudogene. This CDR3 comprises 19 residues.

This chain links TRBV18 with TRBJ1-6; D is uncertain. Trimming shortened V by 8 bases and J by 8 bases, and 13 bases separated the two germline ends. CDR1 KGHSH and CDR2 LQKENI come from the germline V gene. The CDR3 has 13 residues. CDR3 amino acids: CASRPDSYSPLHF. CDR3 DNA sequence: TGTGCCAGCCGACCCGACTCCTATTCACCCCTCCACTTT.

This clone has just a few counts. The chain couples TRBV30 to TRBJ1-2; 8 bases map to TRBD1. Germline V lookup: CDR1 GTSNPN, CDR2 SVGIG (reference sequence). J gave up 7 bases and V 3 bases, and 10 bases lay outside the gene matches. This CDR3 comprises 14 residues. The CDR3 DNA is TGTGCCTGGAGCCACACAGGGGGGAGCTTTGGCTACACCTTC. This sequence encodes CAWSHTGGSFGYTF.

The chain joins TRBV24-1 to TRBJ2-2; 9 bases agree with TRBD1. CDR1 is KGHDR and CDR2 is SFDVKD in the germline V gene. CDR3 length: 14 amino acids. V was pared by 6 bases and J by 7 bases, with 5 bases of the junction left unmatched. The CDR3 region has the DNA TGTGCCACCAGTCCACAGGGGGCAAACGGGGAGCTGTTTTTT. Translating it yields CATSPQGANGELFF.

The gene calls are TRBV5-6 and TRBJ2-4; D is possibly TRBD1 (6 bases). This CDR3 contains 17 residues. The germline V and J ends were trimmed by 0 bases and 0 bases, with 13 bases remaining between them. Per germline, CDR1 SGHDT and CDR2 YYEEEE. CDR3 sequence (DNA): TGTGCCAGCAGCTTGGTAGGGTTCAGGGGAGCCAAAAACATTCAGTACTTC. Amino acids: CASSLVGFRGAKNIQYF.

The chain couples TRBV30 to TRBJ2-6, with D perhaps TRBD1 (6 bases). Germline lookup yields CDR1 GTSNPN and CDR2 SVGIG (reference sequence). There are 15 residues in the CDR3. Trimming removed 0 bases from V and 3 bases from J, with 9 bases in between. As DNA, the CDR3 is TGTGCCTGGAGTGTATGGGGGCTTGGGGCCAACGTCCTGACTTTC. Its translation: CAWSVWGLGANVLTF. The full variable domain, completed using reference TRBV30 and TRBJ2-6, is SQTIHQWPATLVQPVGSPLSLECTVEGTSNPNLYWYRQAAGRGLQLLFYSVGIGQISSEVPQNLSASRPQDRQFILSSKKLLLSDSGFYLCAWSVWGLGANVLTFGAGSRLTVL.

The gene calls are TRBV10-3 and TRBJ1-4; 7 bases map to TRBD1. The CDR3 is made up of 12 amino acids. The germline CDR1 and CDR2 sequences are ENHRY and SYGVKD. V lost 6 bases, J lost 6 bases, and 1 base stayed unmatched. Written as DNA, the CDR3 is TGTGCCATCAGCGACAGGGATGAAAAACTGTTTTTT. It encodes CAISDRDEKLFF.

The chain has TRBV23-1 and TRBJ2-3; D is ambiguous. TRBV23-1 is treated as an ORF (open reading frame) with a function not yet certain. V was pared by 0 bases and J by 7 bases, with 11 bases between. The length of the CDR3 is 14 residues. The CDR3 reads CASSQSMRWNTQYF. The DNA for the CDR3 is TGCGCCAGCAGTCAATCGATGAGGTGGAATACGCAGTATTTT.

J is TRBJ1-6 and V is TRBV28; D perhaps matches TRBD1 (5 bases). V was clipped by 6 bases and J by 8 bases, with 23 bases between them. CDR3 length equals 17 residues. From germline, CDR1 is MDHEN and CDR2 SYDVKM. CDR3 loop: CASRPTSVSRGDSPLHF. The CDR3 DNA follows: TGTGCCAGCAGACCCACGAGCGTCTCCCGGGGGGATTCACCCCTCCACTTT.

This clone was counted a few times. The DNA for the CDR3 is TGTGCCAGCAGTTTATCACAGGGGTGGAATGAGCAGTTCTTC. It translates to CASSLSQGWNEQFF. V gene TRBV27 combines with J gene TRBJ2-1, with 7 positions matching TRBD1. V dropped 0 bases and J dropped 7; count of bases not matched to a gene: 3. The CDR3 contains 14 residues. Germline CDR1 is MNHEY and CDR2 is SMNVEV (reference sequence).

The V call is TRBV21-1, the J call TRBJ1-5; whether TRBD1, the table's D call, matches the DNA was not checked. TRBV21-1 is designated a pseudogene. The CDR3 runs 16 residues. The CDR3 spells CASSEVGDTRNQPQHF. Here the CDR3 DNA reads TGTGCCAGCAGCGAAGTGGGGGACACGCGCAATCAGCCCCAGCATTTT.

This clone has a single count. The chain is built from TRBV18 and TRBJ1-4; D may be TRBD1 (5 bases). The CDR3 is made up of 14 amino acids. V lost 4 bases and J lost 7, with 13 bases in between. The germline V gene has CDR1 KGHSH and CDR2 LQKENI. The CDR3 DNA reads TGTGCCAGCTCACGAGGCCAGGGAGGTGAAAAACTGTTTTTT. Translation: CASSRGQGGEKLFF.

The gene calls are TRBV7-2 and TRBJ2-7; a possible D gene is TRBD2 (5 bases). V was trimmed by 2 bases and J by 3 bases, leaving 11 bases between them. Germline V gene lookup returns CDR1 SGHTA and CDR2 FQGNSA. The length of the CDR3 is 14 residues. CDR3 residues: CASSLPGTYYEQYF. Here the CDR3 DNA reads TGTGCCAGCAGCTTACCGGGAACCTACTACGAGCAGTACTTC.

The chain links TRBV9 to TRBJ1-6, with D perhaps TRBD1 (6 bases). The germline CDR1 and CDR2 sequences are SGDLS and YYNGEE. V was clipped by 0 bases and J by 5 bases, with 9 bases between them. The CDR3 runs 15 residues. The CDR3 nucleotides read TGTGCCAGCAGCGTAGCAGGACAGAATAATTCACCCCTCCACTTT. Its translation: CASSVAGQNNSPLHF.

The rearrangement joins TRBV28 to TRBJ2-1; 7 bases line up with TRBD1. Germline trimming cut 4 bases from V and 7 bases from J; bases unmatched to any gene: 10. The germline gives CDR1 MDHEN, CDR2 SYDVKM. This CDR3 has 15 amino acids. Here the CDR3 DNA reads TGTGCCAGCAGTTCCCGTAAGGGGGCGATTAATGAGCAGTTCTTC. Amino acids: CASSSRKGAINEQFF.

This clone was detected only a few times. V usage is TRBV15 and J usage is TRBJ1-5; a possible D gene is TRBD1 (6 bases). This CDR3 has 15 amino acids. V was pared by 8 bases and J by 0 bases, with 14 bases between. The V gene's germline CDR1 is LNHNV and CDR2 YYDKDF (reference sequence). CDR3 amino acids: CATQLDRTSNQPQHF. CDR3 nucleotides: TGTGCCACCCAACTAGACAGGACTAGCAATCAGCCCCAGCATTTT.

Only one count was recorded for this clone. The J gene is TRBJ1-2, the V gene TRBV19; D is unresolved. CDR1 and CDR2 from the germline V gene are LNHDA and SQIVND (reference sequence). Trimming cost V 4 bases and J 2 bases, with 8 bases left between them. The CDR3 loop spans 13 amino acids. CDR3 sequence: CASSRSENYGYTF. In nucleotides, the CDR3 is TGTGCCAGTAGTAGGTCCGAGAACTATGGCTACACCTTC.

The chain joins TRBV28 to TRBJ1-1; tentatively, D is TRBD1 (6 bases). Germline CDR1 MDHEN, CDR2 SYDVKM. The CDR3 contains 12 residues. V was clipped by 6 bases and J by 5 bases, with 10 bases between them. In DNA, the CDR3 is TGTGCCAGCAGGATGAGGGGGACTGAAGCTTTCTTT. It codes for CASRMRGTEAFF. The variable domain in full, with the rest retrieved from reference TRBV28 and TRBJ1-1, is DVKVTQSSRYLVKRTGEKVFLECVQDMDHENMFWYRQDPGLGLRLIYFSYDVKMKEKGDIPEGYSVSREKKERFSLILESASTNQTSMYLCASRMRGTEAFFGQGTRLTVV.

V and J are TRBV6-5 and TRBJ1-6; D gene uncertain. The V end lost 5 bases, the J end lost 7 bases, and 6 bases lay between the germline ends. Germline values: CDR1 MNHEY, CDR2 SVGAGI. This CDR3 has 12 residues. The CDR3 sequence: CASSPVNSPLHF. The CDR3 DNA reads as TGTGCCAGCAGTCCAGTGAATTCACCCCTCCACTTT.